This entry features one TCR beta chain sequence. Its antigen is still unknown. No much larger clonotype is one base removed from it; base qualities were not supplied. Per the publication, the time point label means: baseline before first vaccination. The vaccinee samples were drawn from two UK trials, COV001 and COV002, one of which was a single-blind randomized controlled phase 2/3 trial testing AZD1222 (ChAdOx1 nCoV-19) in healthy adults. For TCRbeta chain sequencing, PBMC samples from trial participants were taken at day 0 and at day 28 after the second dose. This specimen belongs to a study of T cell responses to AZD1222 COVID-19 vaccine (dated by TCRdb to the early 2020s). The study in broad terms: AZD1222 recipients given second doses at about 4 weeks or at about 12 weeks were pooled, since spike-specific TCR depth and breadth were not found to differ between the two schedules. A total of approximately 240 trial participants underwent TCR sequencing, of whom approximately 210 received two doses of AZD1222 and approximately 25 received two doses of the MenACWY control vaccine. Enrollment into the trials was organized by age into subgroups of 18-55, 56-69 and 70-plus years, and those subgroups contained about 160, 30 and 59 TCR-sequenced participants, respectively. Broad study findings and their caveats: Participants were mostly white British, with more females than males. The authors suggested clonal diversity may have been underestimated. Spike-specific TCR breadth and depth rose significantly after two AZD1222 doses compared with day 0 and with MenACWY recipients. Reportedly, almost half of the unique spike-specific TCRs recognized epitopes lying outside the regions that are mutated in the B.1.351 and B.1.1.7 variants. Vaccine-associated CD4 TCRs spanned the whole spike protein, with dominant responses in regions 160-218 and 743-854. Conclusions about previously exposed vaccinees are limited because only five to seven AZD1222 recipients were SARS-CoV-2 seropositive at baseline. The 56-69-year group was small, and its depth increase did not reach significance, likely because of low power. Because no day 14 peak-response samples were available, repertoires were characterized only after the peak T cell response.

Trimming removed 5 bases from V and 3 bases from J, leaving 19 bases between the germline ends. The CDR3 sequence holds 16 residues, the cysteine and phenylalanine included. Only the CDR3 portion is preserved as DNA: 48 bases, with reading frame beginning at the first base. CDR1 and CDR2, looked up from the germline V gene, are SGHTA and FQGTGA. The CDR3 regions of human TCRbeta chains were analyzed by immunosequencing. The paper's data handling went like this. Repertoire TCRs were matched against a reference library of SARS-CoV-2-specific TCRs generated with the MIRA antigen-specificity platform. Breadth was defined as the fraction of unique TCRs that were SARS-CoV-2-associated, and depth was defined as the fraction of total T cells that were SARS-CoV-2-associated. Each spike-specific TCR was assigned to its reactive spike region and to a CD4 or CD8 class using the MIRA data. Log10-transformed breadth and depth values were compared by one-way ANOVA with Sidak's multiple comparisons tests. TCRdb holds this immuneACCESS table with in-frame rearrangements only. Some clones are missing; in checked studies, unresolved V genes explain under half, and the rest has no known cause. The V and J calls and the clone size are those of that table, but D and trimming were determined from the DNA. The table for this sample lists 130,000 or so clones; over 85% of them were counted only once. The top ten hold more than 2.5% of the sample.

The sample here was peripheral blood, taken on day 0 of AZD1222 vaccination. Recombination joined TRBV7-3 with TRBJ1-1; TRBD1 is possibly the D segment (6 matching bases). The receptor was isolated from an adult in good health. The DNA sequence follows: TGTGCCAGCAGCCCCATGGTGGGGGCTAGGTACACTGAAGCTTTCTTT. Its protein is CASSPMVGARYTEAFF.